This T cell receptor beta chain originates from a study of T-cell reconstitution after alpha-beta-depleted transplantation in children. For TCRbeta, the library was prepared with unique molecular identifiers. A single record per CDR3 protein comes from TCRdb applying MiXCR to the PCR reads. The table includes roughly 790,000 distinct CDR3 sequences, about 16% detected once. This CDR3 has 15 residues. Germline assignment: CDR1 SGHDN and CDR2 FVKESK. The ends were cut back, 1 base at V and 2 bases at J, with 12 bases in the middle. Study findings and constraints: After transplant, at about two months, alpha-beta T cells were reportedly derived from several hundred expanded graft clones. Newly made T cells mostly supplied T-cell counts and diversity one year after transplant.

This clonotype was seen only a few times. The antigen is not known. The rearrangement links TRBV14 to TRBJ2-7; tentative D call: TRBD1 (5 bases). The sample here was PBMCs, mostly from graft donor cells, taken 360 days after TCRalphabeta/CD19-depleted stem cell transplant. This sequence originates from a male patient between 10 and 17 years old who had a stem cell transplant for acute lymphoblastic leukemia, so the T cells may come from the graft donor. CDR3 sequence (DNA): TGTGCCAGCAGCCAAGTGCAGGGTGATGCCTACGAGCAGTACTTC. Translated: CASSQVQGDAYEQYF.